This is a list of T cell receptor beta chains from one sample in a study of beta chain features in type 1 diabetes. Clones were read by immunoSEQ multiplex PCR, and TCRdb kept only the in-frame ones, dropping some. The sample records a few hundred thousand clones, approximately 12% being singletons. Sequenced material: naive CD4+ T cells from blood. All receptors come from a woman aged 18-29 years with type 1 diabetes. Each CDR3 is given with its conserved first and last residue. Fields, in order: J gene, V gene, clone size, D gene, CDR3 protein, CDR3 DNA. The D gene is left open where the match is weak. A clone size is listed for some rows: how often the clone was seen (once, few, many), or a class if it is expanded.

j_gene: TRBJ2-3; v_gene: TRBV5-1; abundance: few; d_gene: TRBD2; CDR3aa: CASSSRTSGASTDTQYF; CDR3nt: TGCGCCAGCAGCTCTCGGACTAGCGGGGCTAGCACAGATACGCAGTATTTT
j_gene: TRBJ2-7; v_gene: TRBV18; abundance: -; d_gene: -; CDR3aa: CASSPQGQGYYEQYF; CDR3nt: TGTGCCAGCTCGCCTCAGGGTCAAGGATACTACGAGCAGTACTTC
j_gene: TRBJ2-3; v_gene: TRBV7-2; abundance: few; d_gene: TRBD2; CDR3aa: CASSLGGGSDTQYF; CDR3nt: TGTGCCAGCAGCTTAGGGGGAGGGTCAGATACGCAGTATTTT
j_gene: TRBJ2-7; v_gene: TRBV5-6; abundance: few; d_gene: TRBD1; CDR3aa: CASSLGRQGSYEQYF; CDR3nt: TGTGCCAGCAGCTTGGGAAGACAGGGGAGCTACGAGCAGTACTTC
j_gene: TRBJ2-5; v_gene: TRBV30; abundance: few; d_gene: TRBD1; CDR3aa: CAWTQGAEETQYF; CDR3nt: TGTGCCTGGACGCAGGGGGCTGAGGAGACCCAGTACTTC
j_gene: TRBJ2-6; v_gene: TRBV9; abundance: few; d_gene: TRBD1; CDR3aa: CASSSKTGPSGANVLTF; CDR3nt: TGTGCCAGCAGCTCCAAGACAGGGCCATCTGGGGCCAACGTCCTGACTTTC
j_gene: TRBJ2-7; v_gene: TRBV20-1; abundance: -; d_gene: -; CDR3aa: CSAASYEQYF; CDR3nt: TGCAGTGCAGCTAGCTACGAGCAGTACTTC
j_gene: TRBJ1-2; v_gene: TRBV5-4; abundance: -; d_gene: -; CDR3aa: CASRQTTKSNYGYTF; CDR3nt: TGTGCCAGCAGACAAACCACGAAGTCTAACTATGGCTACACCTTC
j_gene: TRBJ1-1; v_gene: TRBV7-9; abundance: few; d_gene: TRBD1; CDR3aa: CASSRTGRTEAFF; CDR3nt: TGTGCCAGCAGCCGGACAGGGCGCACTGAAGCTTTCTTT
j_gene: TRBJ2-2; v_gene: TRBV18; abundance: -; d_gene: -; CDR3aa: CASSPTETGELFF; CDR3nt: TGTGCCAGCTCACCGACTGAGACCGGGGAGCTGTTTTTT
j_gene: TRBJ2-1; v_gene: TRBV10-3; abundance: -; d_gene: TRBD1; CDR3aa: CAISESWTGYNEQFF; CDR3nt: TGTGCCATCAGTGAGTCGTGGACAGGTTACAATGAGCAGTTCTTC
j_gene: TRBJ1-2; v_gene: TRBV14; abundance: few; d_gene: -; CDR3aa: CASSQVGAGHYGYTF; CDR3nt: TGTGCCAGCAGCCAAGTAGGGGCCGGCCACTATGGCTACACCTTC
j_gene: TRBJ2-2; v_gene: TRBV29-1; abundance: few; d_gene: TRBD2; CDR3aa: CSAGLAGATGELFF; CDR3nt: TGCAGCGCCGGACTAGCGGGAGCCACCGGGGAGCTGTTTTTT
j_gene: TRBJ2-2; v_gene: TRBV7-8; abundance: few; d_gene: -; CDR3aa: CASSGSGFAGELFF; CDR3nt: TGTGCCAGCAGCGGAAGCGGTTTTGCCGGGGAGCTGTTTTTT
j_gene: TRBJ2-1; v_gene: TRBV7-3; abundance: -; d_gene: TRBD2; CDR3aa: CASSQGTSEYNEQFF; CDR3nt: TGTGCCAGCAGCCAAGGAACTAGCGAATACAATGAGCAGTTCTTC
j_gene: TRBJ2-7; v_gene: TRBV4-3; abundance: -; d_gene: TRBD1; CDR3aa: CASSLEHATGFEQYF; CDR3nt: TGCGCCAGCAGCCTCGAGCATGCGACAGGGTTCGAGCAGTACTTC
j_gene: TRBJ2-2; v_gene: TRBV9; abundance: -; d_gene: -; CDR3aa: CASSAQITGELFF; CDR3nt: TGTGCCAGCAGCGCGCAGATCACCGGGGAGCTGTTTTTT
j_gene: TRBJ2-3; v_gene: TRBV7-2; abundance: few; d_gene: -; CDR3aa: CASSTRLGSTDTQYF; CDR3nt: TGTGCCAGCAGCACTCGACTGGGTAGCACAGATACGCAGTATTTT
j_gene: TRBJ2-7; v_gene: TRBV5-6; abundance: few; d_gene: -; CDR3aa: CASSLMRGEQYF; CDR3nt: TGTGCCAGCAGCTTGATGCGGGGAGAGCAGTACTTC
j_gene: TRBJ1-6; v_gene: TRBV9; abundance: -; d_gene: TRBD1; CDR3aa: CASSERQGMHNSPLHF; CDR3nt: TGTGCCAGCAGCGAAAGACAGGGAATGCATAATTCACCCCTCCACTTT
j_gene: TRBJ2-5; v_gene: TRBV30; abundance: few; d_gene: -; CDR3aa: CAWMEFQTQYF; CDR3nt: TGTGCCTGGATGGAGTTCCAGACCCAGTACTTC
j_gene: TRBJ2-7; v_gene: TRBV7-2; abundance: -; d_gene: TRBD1; CDR3aa: CASSWGQGPYEQYF; CDR3nt: TGTGCCAGCAGCTGGGGACAGGGTCCCTACGAGCAGTACTTC
j_gene: TRBJ2-7; v_gene: TRBV7-9; abundance: -; d_gene: TRBD2; CDR3aa: CASSLGTSGRDEQYF; CDR3nt: TGTGCCAGCAGCTTAGGGACTAGCGGGAGGGACGAGCAGTACTTC
j_gene: TRBJ2-5; v_gene: TRBV12-5; abundance: -; d_gene: -; CDR3aa: CASGLTPGVETQYF; CDR3nt: TGTGCTAGTGGTTTGACCCCAGGGGTAGAGACCCAGTACTTC
j_gene: TRBJ2-2; v_gene: TRBV5-1; abundance: -; d_gene: TRBD2; CDR3aa: CASSFLAGVIIHTGELFF; CDR3nt: TGCGCCAGCAGCTTTTTAGCGGGAGTAATAATACACACCGGGGAGCTGTTTTTT
j_gene: TRBJ2-1; v_gene: TRBV7-6; abundance: few; d_gene: TRBD2; CDR3aa: CASSLVSAGGISSYNEQFF; CDR3nt: TGTGCCAGCAGCTTAGTATCTGCGGGAGGGATTAGCTCCTACAATGAGCAGTTCTTC
j_gene: TRBJ2-2; v_gene: TRBV15; abundance: -; d_gene: TRBD2; CDR3aa: CATREGPGELFF; CDR3nt: TGTGCCACCCGGGAGGGGCCCGGGGAGCTGTTTTTT
j_gene: TRBJ2-7; v_gene: TRBV11-2; abundance: -; d_gene: TRBD2; CDR3aa: CASSPHSGTPYEQYF; CDR3nt: TGTGCCAGCAGCCCCCATAGCGGGACCCCCTACGAGCAGTACTTC
j_gene: TRBJ2-1; v_gene: TRBV5-1; abundance: -; d_gene: TRBD2; CDR3aa: CASRVAGANEQFF; CDR3nt: TGCGCCAGCAGAGTAGCGGGAGCCAATGAGCAGTTCTTC
j_gene: TRBJ2-1; v_gene: TRBV5-6; abundance: -; d_gene: -; CDR3aa: CASGLSEHEQFF; CDR3nt: TGTGCCAGCGGCTTATCGGAGCATGAGCAGTTCTTC
j_gene: TRBJ2-2; v_gene: TRBV6-6; abundance: -; d_gene: TRBD2; CDR3aa: CASSYREGTGELFF; CDR3nt: TGTGCCAGCAGTTACCGGGAGGGCACCGGGGAGCTGTTTTTT
j_gene: TRBJ2-3; v_gene: TRBV9; abundance: few; d_gene: TRBD2; CDR3aa: CASSVDPQLAGLGQYF; CDR3nt: TGTGCCAGCAGCGTAGACCCACAACTAGCGGGGTTAGGGCAGTATTTT
j_gene: TRBJ1-2; v_gene: TRBV7-2; abundance: few; d_gene: -; CDR3aa: CASSSPSIRGSGYTF; CDR3nt: TGTGCCAGCAGCTCCCCTTCCATACGGGGGAGTGGCTACACCTTC
j_gene: TRBJ2-5; v_gene: TRBV7-2; abundance: few; d_gene: TRBD2; CDR3aa: CASSLFVAGGETQYF; CDR3nt: TGTGCCAGCAGCTTATTTGTAGCGGGAGGGGAGACCCAGTACTTC
j_gene: TRBJ2-7; v_gene: TRBV7-9; abundance: -; d_gene: TRBD1; CDR3aa: CASSLGDSRHEQYF; CDR3nt: TGTGCCAGCAGCCTAGGGGACAGCCGCCACGAGCAGTACTTC
j_gene: TRBJ2-5; v_gene: TRBV30; abundance: few; d_gene: -; CDR3aa: CAWSVQGASETQYF; CDR3nt: TGTGCCTGGAGTGTACAGGGAGCGTCAGAGACCCAGTACTTC
j_gene: TRBJ2-1; v_gene: TRBV29-1; abundance: few; d_gene: TRBD2; CDR3aa: CSATRTSGSSYNEQFF; CDR3nt: TGCAGCGCTACAAGGACTAGCGGGAGCTCCTACAATGAGCAGTTCTTC
j_gene: TRBJ2-1; v_gene: TRBV9; abundance: few; d_gene: TRBD2; CDR3aa: CASSYSGSSYNEQFF; CDR3nt: TGTGCCAGCAGTTATAGCGGGAGCTCCTACAATGAGCAGTTCTTC
j_gene: TRBJ2-7; v_gene: TRBV21-1; abundance: -; d_gene: -; CDR3aa: CASRGVNYEQYF; CDR3nt: TGTGCCAGCAGAGGGGTGAACTACGAGCAGTACTTC
j_gene: TRBJ2-7; v_gene: TRBV9; abundance: -; d_gene: TRBD2; CDR3aa: CASSSGGYEQYF; CDR3nt: TGTGCCAGCAGCTCGGGAGGTTACGAGCAGTACTTC
j_gene: TRBJ1-3; v_gene: TRBV6-5; abundance: -; d_gene: -; CDR3aa: CAARSSGNTIYF; CDR3nt: TGTGCCGCTCGGAGCTCTGGAAACACCATATATTTT
j_gene: TRBJ1-1; v_gene: TRBV6-5; abundance: few; d_gene: TRBD1; CDR3aa: CASSSGQGGEAFF; CDR3nt: TGTGCCAGCAGTTCGGGACAGGGTGGGGAAGCTTTCTTT
j_gene: TRBJ2-5; v_gene: TRBV20-1; abundance: few; d_gene: -; CDR3aa: CSATWALNQYF; CDR3nt: TGCAGTGCTACCTGGGCCCTAAACCAGTACTTC
j_gene: TRBJ2-3; v_gene: TRBV4-2; abundance: -; d_gene: TRBD2; CDR3aa: CASSQSSGGAGTDTQYF; CDR3nt: TGTGCCAGCAGCCAGTCTAGCGGGGGGGCTGGCACAGATACGCAGTATTTT
j_gene: TRBJ2-4; v_gene: TRBV4-3; abundance: -; d_gene: -; CDR3aa: CASSQGGGGNIQYF; CDR3nt: TGCGCCAGCAGCCAAGGGGGGGGCGGAAACATTCAGTACTTC
j_gene: TRBJ2-1; v_gene: TRBV9; abundance: few; d_gene: -; CDR3aa: CASSAHSLARLQFF; CDR3nt: TGTGCCAGCAGCGCCCACTCCCTAGCTAGATTGCAGTTCTTC
j_gene: TRBJ2-4; v_gene: TRBV4-3; abundance: -; d_gene: -; CDR3aa: CASSPAPGGSAKNIQYF; CDR3nt: TGCGCCAGCAGCCCCGCCCCTGGGGGGTCGGCCAAAAACATTCAGTACTTC
j_gene: TRBJ2-3; v_gene: TRBV25-1; abundance: -; d_gene: -; CDR3aa: CASSESAGDRYAQYF; CDR3nt: TGTGCCAGCAGTGAATCGGCAGGGGACCGGTACGCGCAGTATTTT
j_gene: TRBJ1-5; v_gene: TRBV4-3; abundance: few; d_gene: -; CDR3aa: CASSPDSSNQPQHF; CDR3nt: TGCGCCAGCAGTCCGGACAGTAGCAATCAGCCCCAGCATTTT
j_gene: TRBJ1-5; v_gene: TRBV15; abundance: few; d_gene: -; CDR3aa: CATSSWSKNNQPQHF; CDR3nt: TGTGCCACCAGCTCTTGGAGCAAAAACAATCAGCCCCAGCATTTT